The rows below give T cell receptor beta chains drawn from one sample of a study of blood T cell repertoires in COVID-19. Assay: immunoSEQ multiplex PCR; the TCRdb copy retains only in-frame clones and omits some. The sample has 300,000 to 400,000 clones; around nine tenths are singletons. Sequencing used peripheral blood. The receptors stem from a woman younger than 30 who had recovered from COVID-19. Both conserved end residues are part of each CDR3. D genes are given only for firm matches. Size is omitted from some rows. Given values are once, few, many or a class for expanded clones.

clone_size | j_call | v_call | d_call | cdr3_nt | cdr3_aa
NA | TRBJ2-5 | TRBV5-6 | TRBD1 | TGTGCCAGCAGCTTGGGAGGGGGACAGGGAATAGAGACCCAGTACTTC | CASSLGGGQGIETQYF
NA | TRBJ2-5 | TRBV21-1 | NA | TGTGCCAGCAGCGAGTTAGGCGGAGGGTACCAAGAGACCCAGTACTTC | CASSELGGGYQETQYF
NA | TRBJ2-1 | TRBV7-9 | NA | TGTGCCAGCAGCTTATACCTAGCTGGCAATGAGCAGTTCTTC | CASSLYLAGNEQFF
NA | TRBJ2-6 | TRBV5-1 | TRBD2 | TGCGCCAGCAGCGCGGGGACTAGCTCTGGGGCCAACGTCCTGACTTTC | CASSAGTSSGANVLTF
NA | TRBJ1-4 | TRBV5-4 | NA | TGTGCCAGCAGCTTGGGCAGCCGACAGACTAATGAAAAACTGTTTTTT | CASSLGSRQTNEKLFF
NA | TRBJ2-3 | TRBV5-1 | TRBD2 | TGCGCCAGCAGCGCGCCCGGGACTAGCGGCACAGATACGCAGTATTTT | CASSAPGTSGTDTQYF
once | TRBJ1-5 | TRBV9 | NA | TGTGCCAGCAGCGTGTCTGGGGGGGATCAGCCCCAGCATTTT | CASSVSGGDQPQHF
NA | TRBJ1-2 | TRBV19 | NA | TGTGCCAGTAGTAACCGGGTCTATGGCTACACCTTC | CASSNRVYGYTF
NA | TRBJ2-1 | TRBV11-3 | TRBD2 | TGTGCCAGTAGCGCCGACTCCCCGACTAGCGGGAGGTCCAAAGATGAGCAGTTCTTC | CASSADSPTSGRSKDEQFF
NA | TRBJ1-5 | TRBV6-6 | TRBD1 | TGTGCCAGCAGTCCCGGGACAGGGGCGTACCAGCCCCAGCATTTT | CASSPGTGAYQPQHF
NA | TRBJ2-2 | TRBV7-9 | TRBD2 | TGTGCCAGCAGCCCCAATAGCGGGAGGGCGGACACCGGGGAGCTGTTTTTT | CASSPNSGRADTGELFF
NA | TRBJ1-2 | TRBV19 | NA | TGTGCCAGTAGTACGGGTCCTCCTAACTATGGCTACACCTTC | CASSTGPPNYGYTF
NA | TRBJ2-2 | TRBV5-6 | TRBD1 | TGTGCCAGCAGCGGGACAGGGGGGCGGAACACCGGGGAGCTGTTTTTT | CASSGTGGRNTGELFF
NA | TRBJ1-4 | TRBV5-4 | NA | TGTGCCAGCAGCCCCGACATCGTTGCAACTAATGAAAAACTGTTTTTT | CASSPDIVATNEKLFF
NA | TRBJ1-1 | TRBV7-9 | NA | TGTGGCGCGGGGGGCCCTGGTGAAGCTTTCTTT | CGAGGPGEAFF
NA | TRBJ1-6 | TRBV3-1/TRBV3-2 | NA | TGTGCCAGCAGCCTTCCGGACAGTGCAAGATTCTATAATTCACCCCTCCACTTT | CASSLPDSARFYNSPLHF
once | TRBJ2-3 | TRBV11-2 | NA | TGTGCCAGCAGCTTATCGCGTCTTCCAGGGATAGATACGCAGTATTTT | CASSLSRLPGIDTQYF
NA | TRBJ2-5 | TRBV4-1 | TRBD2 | TGCGCCAGCAGCCATTTGCCCTACGCGCGGGAGTGGTCTCAAGAGACCCAGTACTTC | CASSHLPYAREWSQETQYF
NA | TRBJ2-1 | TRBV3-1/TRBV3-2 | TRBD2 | TGTGCCAGCAGCCATTTCCCTAGCGGTTACAATGAGCAGTTCTTC | CASSHFPSGYNEQFF
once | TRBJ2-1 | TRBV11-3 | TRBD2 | TGTGCCAGCAGCTTAGATTTGGGACTAGCGTCCAATGAGCAGTTCTTC | CASSLDLGLASNEQFF
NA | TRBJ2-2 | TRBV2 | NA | TGTGCCAGCAGGGTTTCCGGACAGAACACCGGGGAGCTGTTTTTT | CASRVSGQNTGELFF
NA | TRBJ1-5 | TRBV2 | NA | TGTGCCAGCGAGGGTAGACAGGTCGATAATCAGCCCCAGCATTTT | CASEGRQVDNQPQHF
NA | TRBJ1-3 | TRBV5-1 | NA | TGCGCCAGCAGCTTGGGCTACGAGGACACCATATATTTT | CASSLGYEDTIYF
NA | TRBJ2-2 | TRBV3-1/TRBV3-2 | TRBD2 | TGTGCCAGCAGCCAAGTGTTCCAGCGGGAGGGCCGGGGAACCGGGGAGCTGTTTTTT | CASSQVFQREGRGTGELFF
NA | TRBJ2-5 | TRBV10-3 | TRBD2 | TGTGCCATCAAGCGGGAGCCCGGAGAGACCCAGTACTTC | CAIKREPGETQYF
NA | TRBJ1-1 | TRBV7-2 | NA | TGTGCCAGCAGCGTAGACAGGACCTACACTGAAGCTTTCTTT | CASSVDRTYTEAFF
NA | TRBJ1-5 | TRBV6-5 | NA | TGTGCCACCACTCCCGCGGGGGGGAGCAATCAGCCCCAGCATTTT | CATTPAGGSNQPQHF
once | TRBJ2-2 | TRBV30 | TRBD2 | TGTGCCTGGGCTCTAGCGGACACCGGGGAGCTGTTTTTT | CAWALADTGELFF
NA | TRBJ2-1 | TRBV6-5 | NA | TGTGCCAGCAGCCAAAGACATGGGAATGAGCAGTTCTTC | CASSQRHGNEQFF
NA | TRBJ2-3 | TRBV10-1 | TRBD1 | TGCGCCAGCTCGGGACAGAGCACAGATACGCAGTATTTT | CASSGQSTDTQYF
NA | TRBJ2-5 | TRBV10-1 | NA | TGCGCCGGGCATCGGGAGACCCAGTACTTC | CAGHRETQYF
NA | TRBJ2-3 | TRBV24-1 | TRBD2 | TGTGCCACCAGTCTCCTAGCGGGGGCTACGCAGTATTTT | CATSLLAGATQYF
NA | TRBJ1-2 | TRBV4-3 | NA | TGCGCCAGCAGCCGCGGTGATAGGGGGTCGGGCTACACCTTC | CASSRGDRGSGYTF
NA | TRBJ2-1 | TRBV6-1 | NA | TGTGCCAGCAGTGAGGAGGGAAGCTCCTACAATGAGCAGTTCTTC | CASSEEGSSYNEQFF
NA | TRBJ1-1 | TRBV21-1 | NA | TGTGCCAGCAGCAATCCCGTGGGCATTCAAGTTGTGGCAGCTTTCTTT | CASSNPVGIQVVAAFF
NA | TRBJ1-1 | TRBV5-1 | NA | TGCGCCAGCAGCTGGGGAAGCGGGGGGACTGAAGCTTTCTTT | CASSWGSGGTEAFF
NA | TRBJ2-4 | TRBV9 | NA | TGTGCCAGCAGCCCCGACCCAGCGCCCGGCGGGAACATTCAGTACTTC | CASSPDPAPGGNIQYF
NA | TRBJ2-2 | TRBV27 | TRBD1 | TGTGCCAGCAGACAGGGACAGGGTGGAACCGGGGAGCTGTTTTTT | CASRQGQGGTGELFF
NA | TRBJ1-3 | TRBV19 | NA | TGTGCCAGTACCCAGATAGGGGGAACTGGAAACACCATATATTTT | CASTQIGGTGNTIYF
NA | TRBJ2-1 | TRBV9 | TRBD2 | TGTGCCAGCAGCGCCGATCCCGGGACTAGCGGCTACAATGAGCAGTTCTTC | CASSADPGTSGYNEQFF
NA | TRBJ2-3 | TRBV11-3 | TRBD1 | TGTGCCAGCAGCTTAGAGACAGGGGTTGCGCAGTATTTT | CASSLETGVAQYF
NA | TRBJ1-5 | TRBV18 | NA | TGTGCCAGCTCACGCGTAAGCAATCAGCCCCAGCATTTT | CASSRVSNQPQHF
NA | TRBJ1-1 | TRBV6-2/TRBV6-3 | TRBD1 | TGTGCCAGCAGCCAGGACAGGCGGGGAAAAGCTTTCTTT | CASSQDRRGKAFF
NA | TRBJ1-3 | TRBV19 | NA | TGTGCCAGTAGTGGACACTCTGGAAACACCATATATTTT | CASSGHSGNTIYF
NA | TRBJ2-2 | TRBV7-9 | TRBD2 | TGTGCCAGCTTAGAGGGACTAGCGGGTCCCACGAAGCTGTTTTTT | CASLEGLAGPTKLFF
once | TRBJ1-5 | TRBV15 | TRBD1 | TGTGCCACCAGCAGAGAAAGGACAGGGGGAGATCAGCCCCAGCATTTT | CATSRERTGGDQPQHF
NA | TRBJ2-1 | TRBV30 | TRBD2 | TGTGCCTGGCAAATTAGCGGGAGGAGGAATGAGCAGTTCTTC | CAWQISGRRNEQFF